What follows are 15 T cell receptor beta chains derived from one specimen sequenced in a study of cytomegalovirus exposure and HLA in healthy donors. Amplification used 60 Vbeta primers and 13 Jbeta primers. Here immunoSEQ multiplex PCR was the method, and the copy in TCRdb shows in-frame clones only, minus some. This sample's table reports around 210,000 clones. Sequenced sample: PBMCs. These receptor sequences come from a girl between 2 and 10 years old in good health and CMV-seropositive.

The rearrangement links TRBV27 to TRBJ1-2; D remains ambiguous. The CDR3 covers 13 residues. V lost 4 bases, J lost 8 bases, and 14 bases lay in between. Germline lookup yields CDR1 MNHEY and CDR2 SMNVEV (reference sequence). The CDR3 sequence: CASSSGMERGYTF. In DNA, the CDR3 is TGTGCCAGCAGTTCCGGGATGGAAAGGGGCTACACCTTC.

The genes are TRBV13 and TRBJ2-5; TRBD1 agrees at 9 bases. The DNA end is more similar to TRBJ2-7, so the J call may be wrong. Germline CDR1 reads PRHDT; CDR2 reads FYEKMQ (reference sequence). The CDR3 runs 15 residues. The CDR3 protein is CASRAGQGKRVEQYF. The DNA for the CDR3 is TGTGCCAGCAGAGCGGGACAGGGCAAGCGCGTCGAGCAGTACTTC.

V gene TRBV6-5 combines with J gene TRBJ2-1; possible D gene TRBD2, 5 bases. The CDR3 spans 13 residues. The germline V gene has CDR1 MNHEY and CDR2 SVGAGI. V shed 6 bases and J shed 5 bases, with 11 bases lying between them. CDR3 sequence: CASRRTVNNEQFF. CDR3 coding DNA: TGTGCCAGCAGGCGGACTGTAAACAATGAGCAGTTCTTC.

The chain uses TRBV7-8 and TRBJ1-3; 7 positions agree with TRBD1. The CDR3 runs to 15 residues. Germline V gene lookup returns CDR1 SGHVS and CDR2 FQNEAQ. With 4 bases clipped from V and 3 bases from J, the junction kept 6 bases outside the gene matches. CDR3 sequence reads: CASSSYDRVGNTIYF. CDR3 coding DNA: TGTGCCAGCAGCTCGTACGACAGGGTTGGAAACACCATATATTTT.

This chain's CDR3 is CASSTSGTSNTEAFF. CDR3 bases: TGTGCCAGTAGTACGTCCGGGACATCGAACACTGAAGCTTTCTTT. The V call is TRBV19, the J call TRBJ1-1; possible D gene TRBD1, 6 bases. CDR3 size: 15 residues. Germline V gene sequence: CDR1 LNHDA, CDR2 SQIVND (reference sequence). The V and J ends lost 4 bases and 1 base respectively, with 13 bases between them.

V usage is TRBV6-6 and J usage is TRBJ1-3; no definite D call. The V gene's germline CDR1 is MNHNY and CDR2 SVGAGI (reference sequence). This CDR3 is 14 amino acids long. Trimming removed 3 bases from V and 3 bases from J, with 9 bases in between. The CDR3 nucleotides are TGTGCCAGCAGTTATAACGGGGTTGGAAACACCATATATTTT. Protein sequence: CASSYNGVGNTIYF.

J is TRBJ2-7 and V is TRBV28; 13 positions agree with TRBD2. CDR3 length: 16 residues. Trimming cost V 5 bases and J 0 bases; bases outside gene matches: 4. Germline loops: CDR1 MDHEN, CDR2 SYDVKM. The CDR3 reads CASSHGLAGVSYEQYF. The CDR3, as DNA: TGTGCCAGCAGTCACGGACTAGCGGGAGTCTCCTACGAGCAGTACTTC.

The CDR3 DNA follows: TGTGCCACCAGCAGAGATCAGGGGCTCTACGAGCAGTACTTC. Translated, it gives CATSRDQGLYEQYF. V usage is TRBV15 and J usage is TRBJ2-5, with D possibly being TRBD1 (6 bases). The tail of the sequence fits TRBJ2-7 better, so the J call may be wrong. CDR1 LNHNV and CDR2 YYDKDF come from the germline V gene (reference sequence). CDR3 length equals 14 residues.

The chain is built from TRBV21-1 and TRBJ1-5; the D call in the table, TRBD1, was not verified against the DNA. TRBV21-1 is reported as a pseudogene. There are 16 residues in the CDR3. The CDR3 bases are TGTGCCAGCAGCAAAGGGGACAGGGCGGGAAATCAGCCCCAGCATTTT. As protein: CASSKGDRAGNQPQHF.

The chain uses TRBV25-1 and TRBJ2-5, with D uncertain. The CDR3 extends over 14 amino acids. CDR1 is MGHDK and CDR2 is SYGVNS in the germline V gene. Trimming removed 2 bases at V and 1 base at J, with 8 bases between. The CDR3 reads CASSEPGVQETQYF. The CDR3, as DNA: TGTGCCAGCAGTGAACCAGGTGTCCAAGAGACCCAGTACTTC.

The chain links TRBV5-1 to TRBJ2-5, with 7 positions matching TRBD2. The trim removed 2 bases at V and 2 bases at J, leaving 6 bases unmatched. The CDR3 loop spans 15 amino acids. CDR1 and CDR2 (germline): SGHRS, YFSETQ. CDR3 residues: CASSFRSGLQETQYF. CDR3 nucleotides: TGCGCCAGCAGCTTTCGGTCGGGACTACAAGAGACCCAGTACTTC.

The chain is built from TRBV28 and TRBJ1-2, with 7 bases matching TRBD1. J gave up 11 bases and V 3 bases, and 12 bases lay outside the gene matches. The CDR3 extends over 14 amino acids. From germline, CDR1 is MDHEN and CDR2 SYDVKM. The CDR3 nucleotides are TGTGCCAGCAGTTTGCCACGCCCGGGACAGATTTACACCTTC. Protein: CASSLPRPGQIYTF.

The chain combines TRBV6-4 with TRBJ2-1; 8 nucleotides agree with TRBD2. Germline V lookup: CDR1 MRHNA, CDR2 SNTAGT. The CDR3 loop spans 15 amino acids. Trimming cost V 4 bases and J 8 bases; bases outside gene matches: 10. The CDR3: CASSALAGGSDEQFF. CDR3 bases: TGTGCCAGCAGTGCCCTGGCGGGAGGTAGCGATGAGCAGTTCTTC.

This rearrangement joins TRBV5-1 to TRBJ1-4; TRBD1 might be the D (5 bases). The V gene's germline CDR1 is SGHRS and CDR2 YFSETQ. There are 14 residues in the CDR3. Trimming removed 3 bases at V and 4 bases at J, with 10 bases between. The CDR3, as DNA: TGCGCCAGCAGCTACGACAGCATTAATGAAAAACTGTTTTTT. It is translated as CASSYDSINEKLFF.

The chain recombines TRBV28 with TRBJ1-2; TRBD1 is a possible D gene (6 bases). From germline, CDR1 is MDHEN and CDR2 SYDVKM. The CDR3 has 12 amino acids. The V and J ends lost 8 bases and 6 bases respectively, with 13 bases between them. CDR3 region: CASQTGLHGYTF. DNA for the CDR3: TGTGCCAGCCAGACAGGCCTTCATGGCTACACCTTC.